This is a list of T cell receptor beta chains from one sample in a study of cytomegalovirus exposure and HLA in healthy donors. Profiled with immunoSEQ multiplex PCR; TCRdb holds only in-frame clones, not every one. This table holds 120,000 to 150,000 clones, approximately 78% found once. Sequenced: PBMCs. These receptors originate from a woman in her forties in good health and CMV-seropositive. CDR3s include the opening cysteine and the closing phenylalanine or tryptophan. Fields, in order: V gene, clone size, J gene, D gene, CDR3 protein, CDR3 DNA. A D gene is named only where the DNA matches it firmly. Size is stated for part of the rows, as once, few or many counts, or as a class when the clone is expanded.

TRBV6-1	NA	TRBJ1-2	NA	CASSVAGGALNYGYTF	TGTGCCAGCAGTGTCGCGGGGGGGGCTCTTAACTATGGCTACACCTTC
TRBV13	few	TRBJ1-2	TRBD1	CASSGRTGSYYGYTF	TGTGCCAGCAGCGGTAGGACAGGGAGCTACTATGGCTACACCTTC
TRBV19	NA	TRBJ1-1	TRBD1	CASTGTGGAFPTEAFF	TGTGCCAGTACCGGGACAGGGGGCGCATTCCCCACTGAAGCTTTCTTT
TRBV6-1	NA	TRBJ2-7	NA	CASSEALQGRYEQYF	TGTGCCAGCAGTGAAGCGCTTCAAGGGAGGTACGAGCAGTACTTC
TRBV6-6	NA	TRBJ1-5	TRBD1	CASSPGGHSNQPQHF	TGTGCCAGCAGCCCAGGGGGCCATAGCAATCAGCCCCAGCATTTT
TRBV18	NA	TRBJ2-1	TRBD2	CASSLLAGGPDEQFF	TGTGCCAGCTCGCTTCTAGCGGGAGGGCCCGATGAGCAGTTCTTC
TRBV5-1	NA	TRBJ2-1	TRBD2	CASSYSGLAVNEQFF	TGCGCCAGCAGCTATTCGGGACTAGCCGTTAATGAGCAGTTCTTC
TRBV28	few	TRBJ1-2	NA	CASTSGSNSFYGYTF	TGTGCCAGCACTTCCGGGTCAAACTCTTTCTATGGCTACACCTTC
TRBV2	NA	TRBJ2-6	TRBD2	CASRREEGANVLTF	TGTGCCAGCAGACGGGAGGAAGGGGCCAACGTCCTGACTTTC
TRBV25-1	NA	TRBJ2-3	TRBD2	CASRREGSWDTQYF	TGTGCCAGCAGGCGGGAGGGCTCTTGGGATACGCAGTATTTT
TRBV29-1	NA	TRBJ2-5	TRBD2	CSVDMLLAAGGTQYF	TGCAGCGTTGACATGTTACTAGCGGCGGGAGGGACCCAGTACTTC
TRBV15	NA	TRBJ2-7	TRBD1	CATSRARGQQNEQYF	TGTGCCACCAGCAGAGCAAGGGGACAGCAGAACGAGCAGTACTTC
TRBV11-2	many	TRBJ2-2	TRBD1	CASSPQTGTTGELFF	TGTGCCAGCAGCCCACAGACAGGGACCACCGGGGAGCTGTTTTTT
TRBV28	NA	TRBJ1-4	NA	CASSSLPSTNEKLFF	TGTGCCAGCAGTTCACTCCCATCAACTAATGAAAAACTGTTTTTT
TRBV2	NA	TRBJ2-7	TRBD1	CASGGQGYEQYF	TGTGCCAGCGGGGGACAGGGATACGAGCAGTACTTC
TRBV2	NA	TRBJ2-7	NA	CASSEMGQNYEQYF	TGTGCCAGCAGTGAAATGGGACAAAACTACGAGCAGTACTTC
TRBV21-1	NA	TRBJ2-5	NA	CASSFGGEQYF	TGTGCCAGCAGTTTTGGCGGGGAGCAGTACTTC
TRBV6-1	NA	TRBJ1-3	NA	CASSTKGDSGNTIYF	TGTGCCAGCAGTACCAAAGGGGACTCTGGAAACACCATATATTTT
TRBV7-9	few	TRBJ1-1	NA	CASSLATGIITEAFF	TGTGCCAGCAGCTTAGCAACAGGGATTATAACTGAAGCTTTCTTT
TRBV11-2	NA	TRBJ2-7	TRBD1	CASSTGTGRKPYEQYF	TGTGCCAGCAGCACTGGGACAGGGAGAAAGCCCTACGAGCAGTACTTC
TRBV29-1	NA	TRBJ2-5	TRBD1	CSVEDLTGSETQYF	TGCAGCGTTGAAGATCTGACAGGGTCGGAGACCCAGTACTTC
TRBV9	few	TRBJ2-1	NA	CASGRLVNEQFF	TGTGCCAGCGGTAGGCTAGTGAATGAGCAGTTCTTC
TRBV18	NA	TRBJ2-5	TRBD2	CASSPAGGPQETQYF	TGTGCCAGCTCACCAGCGGGAGGGCCTCAGGAGACCCAGTACTTC
TRBV6-5	NA	TRBJ1-5	NA	CASSRQGNQPQHF	TGTGCCAGCAGCAGACAGGGCAATCAGCCCCAGCATTTT
TRBV2	NA	TRBJ2-6	NA	CASRAGSGANVLTF	TGTGCCAGCAGGGCAGGGTCTGGGGCCAACGTCCTGACTTTC
TRBV5-4	NA	TRBJ2-3	NA	CASSLGARVTDTQYF	TGTGCCAGCAGCTTGGGGGCCAGGGTCACAGATACGCAGTATTTT
TRBV7-9	NA	TRBJ2-7	TRBD1	CASSLDPGQGRPYEQYF	TGTGCCAGCAGCTTAGATCCGGGACAGGGGCGACCCTACGAGCAGTACTTC
TRBV7-9	NA	TRBJ2-3	TRBD1	CASSLTGFTTDTQYF	TGTGCCAGCAGCTTGACAGGGTTTACGACAGATACGCAGTATTTT
TRBV4-1	NA	TRBJ2-7	TRBD2	CASSSPGGTYEQYF	TGCGCCAGCAGCTCGCCGGGGGGTACCTACGAGCAGTACTTC
TRBV10-2	once	TRBJ2-1	TRBD2	CASSEEGGPFEQFF	TGCGCCAGCAGTGAGGAGGGAGGGCCATTTGAGCAGTTCTTC
TRBV7-3	NA	TRBJ2-2	NA	CASSLTDSYTGELFF	TGTGCCAGCAGCTTAACGGACAGCTACACCGGGGAGCTGTTTTTT
TRBV30	once	TRBJ1-2	TRBD1	CARDDRAYGYTF	TGTGCCCGGGATGACAGGGCCTATGGCTACACCTTC
TRBV19	NA	TRBJ2-1	NA	CASSIGSRDGYNEQFF	TGTGCCAGTAGTATAGGGTCCAGGGATGGTTACAATGAGCAGTTCTTC
TRBV6-1	NA	TRBJ2-5	NA	CASSSTGRQTQYF	TGTGCCAGCAGTTCTACAGGGCGGCAGACCCAGTACTTC
TRBV2	NA	TRBJ2-7	NA	CASSEEVAFTYEQYF	TGTGCCAGCAGTGAAGAGGTAGCTTTTACCTACGAGCAGTACTTC
TRBV5-1	NA	TRBJ1-5	NA	CASSLDTSNQPQHF	TGCGCCAGCAGCCTGGACACCTCCAATCAGCCCCAGCATTTT
TRBV5-1	NA	TRBJ2-3	NA	CASSLGVQGPGTDTQYF	TGCGCCAGCAGCTTGGGGGTGCAGGGCCCGGGCACAGATACGCAGTATTTT
TRBV28	NA	TRBJ2-7	NA	CASIDRSSYEQYF	TGTGCCAGCATCGACAGGAGCTCCTACGAGCAGTACTTC
TRBV11-2	NA	TRBJ1-1	NA	CASSSLRRKLGTEAFF	TGTGCCAGCAGCTCACTTCGGAGGAAGTTGGGCACTGAAGCTTTCTTT
TRBV4-1	NA	TRBJ2-6	NA	CASSQDYALGSGANVLTF	TGCGCCAGCAGCCAAGATTATGCCCTCGGCTCTGGGGCCAACGTCCTGACTTTC
TRBV27	NA	TRBJ2-7	NA	CASSLAGSRYEQYF	TGTGCCAGCAGTTTAGCCGGGAGCCGCTACGAGCAGTACTTC
TRBV10-3	few	TRBJ2-7	TRBD1	CASSPGTGKYEQYF	TGTGCCAGCAGTCCCGGGACAGGGAAGTACGAGCAGTACTTC
TRBV7-9	NA	TRBJ1-2	NA	CASSLGSLGYTF	TGTGCCAGCAGCTTAGGTAGTTTGGGCTACACCTTC
TRBV4-2	NA	TRBJ1-3	NA	CASSQPLPVAGNTIYF	TGTGCCAGCAGCCAGCCCCTTCCGGTGGCTGGAAACACCATATATTTT
TRBV30	NA	TRBJ2-5	TRBD1	CAWDGGTGFLKTQYF	TGTGCCTGGGACGGGGGGACAGGGTTTTTGAAGACCCAGTACTTC
TRBV6-5	NA	TRBJ2-1	NA	CASSYSSGVLYNEQFF	TGTGCCAGCAGTTACTCGAGCGGAGTACTCTACAATGAGCAGTTCTTC
TRBV11-2	NA	TRBJ2-3	NA	CASSLAWRDTDTQYF	TGTGCCAGCAGCTTAGCTTGGCGGGACACAGATACGCAGTATTTT
TRBV4-2	NA	TRBJ2-1	TRBD2	CASSQGVAGGKEQFF	TGTGCCAGCAGCCAAGGCGTGGCGGGAGGTAAGGAGCAGTTCTTC
TRBV5-4	NA	TRBJ2-7	NA	CASSPRESSSYEQYF	TGTGCCAGCAGCCCCAGGGAATCGAGCTCCTACGAGCAGTACTTC
TRBV10-3	few	TRBJ2-2	TRBD1	CAISRRGRTPFGELFF	TGTGCCATCAGTCGCAGGGGGCGAACTCCCTTCGGGGAGCTGTTTTTT
TRBV2	NA	TRBJ2-2	NA	CASSDPTDNTGELFF	TGTGCCAGCAGTGACCCGACAGATAACACCGGGGAGCTGTTTTTT
TRBV25-1	few	TRBJ2-1	TRBD1	CASSLPDRQTEQFF	TGTGCCAGCAGCCTTCCGGACAGGCAAACTGAGCAGTTCTTC